These 6 T cell receptor beta chains share one sample of origin, sequenced in a study of patients and donors after allogeneic stem cell transplantation. TCRdb reanalysed the RT-PCR reads using MiXCR and keeps one entry per CDR3 protein. The sample yields tens of thousands of distinct CDR3 sequences, about an eighth seen once. The material sequenced was blood, either unsorted or a sorted T cell fraction (not recorded which). These receptors were collected from a human donor who was either an allogeneic HSCT recipient or a stem cell or donor lymphocyte infusion donor (not recorded which). It is not recorded whose cells these are; they may come from a transplant donor.

There are a few counts of this clonotype. The rearrangement links TRBV27 to TRBJ2-2; D call uncertain. This CDR3 comprises 13 residues. The ends were cut back, 5 bases at V and 4 bases at J, with 8 bases in the middle. From germline, CDR1 is MNHEY and CDR2 SMNVEV (reference sequence). The CDR3 bases are TGTGCCAGCAGTACCGACACCACCGGGGAGCTGTTTTTT. This codes for CASSTDTTGELFF.

This clonotype was recorded many times. The chain has TRBV29-1 and TRBJ2-1; D is perhaps TRBD1 or TRBD2 (5 bases each). Trimming removed 0 bases at V and 3 bases at J, with 15 bases between. Per germline, CDR1 SQVTM and CDR2 ANQGSEA. This CDR3 comprises 16 residues. CDR3 nucleotide sequence: TGCAGCGTTGAAGAAAGGTCAGGGAGATTCTACAATGAGCAGTTCTTC. Translated, it gives CSVEERSGRFYNEQFF.

The chain carries TRBV5-1 and TRBJ2-5, with D possibly matching TRBD1 (5 bases). Trimming pared 4 bases from V and 4 bases from J, leaving 20 bases between. The CDR3 consists of 16 residues. Germline CDR1 is SGHRS and CDR2 is YFSETQ. The CDR3: CASSALTVSHRETQYF. Written as DNA, the CDR3 is TGCGCCAGCAGCGCTTTGACAGTATCCCACCGAGAGACCCAGTACTTC.

This clonotype rates as medium-sized. The chain combines TRBV11-2 with TRBJ1-3; D not resolved. Deletions cut 7 bases from V and 1 base from J, with 11 bases between. Germline values: CDR1 SGHAT, CDR2 FQNNGV. The CDR3 runs to 14 residues. The CDR3: CASTYTESGNTIYF. Written as DNA, the CDR3 is TGTGCCAGCACCTATACAGAGTCTGGAAACACCATATATTTT.

In this sample, this clonotype turned up many times. The chain has TRBV10-1 and TRBJ2-4, with 7 nucleotides matching TRBD2. There are 13 residues in the CDR3. Trimming removed 2 bases from V and 6 bases from J; junction bases left unmatched: 1. CDR1 WNHNN and CDR2 SYGVQD come from the germline V gene (reference sequence). In nucleotides, the CDR3 is TGCGCCAGCAGTGAGGGACTAGGAAACATTCAGTACTTC. It codes for CASSEGLGNIQYF.

This clonotype was detected many times. V and J are TRBV6-5 and TRBJ2-7, with 9 bases that match TRBD2. Germline-derived CDR1 and CDR2 are MNHEY and SVGAGI. Trimming removed 4 bases from V and 2 bases from J; junction bases left unmatched: 9. This CDR3 is built from 16 residues. The CDR3 nucleotides are TGTGCCAGCAGTTCCCTCCTAGCGGGGTCAACCTACGAGCAGTACTTC. It codes for CASSSLLAGSTYEQYF.